Reported below is one TCR beta chain. In this sample, this clone turned up once. Its antigen is still unknown. Per-nucleotide qualities are absent, and no much larger clonotype sits a single base away. The CDR3 measures 16 amino acids from cysteine to phenylalanine. The sequence is cut down to CDR3 DNA, 48 bases in frame from base 1. Trimming at the junction amounts to 2 bases on V and 9 bases on J, and the germline ends lie 20 bases apart. From the germline V gene, CDR1 is SGHTA and CDR2 is FQGNSA. The CDR3 regions of human TCRbeta chains were analyzed by immunosequencing. For the original study's pipeline: Repertoire TCRs were matched against a reference library of SARS-CoV-2-specific TCRs generated with the MIRA antigen-specificity platform. Breadth meant the fraction of unique TCRs that were SARS-CoV-2-associated, whereas depth meant the fraction of total T cells that were SARS-CoV-2-associated. Using the MIRA data, every spike-specific TCR was mapped to the spike region that the TCR reacted to and assigned to either a CD4 or a CD8 class. Log10-transformed breadth and depth values were compared by one-way ANOVA with Sidak's multiple comparisons tests. The table comes from immuneACCESS by way of TCRdb, which keeps in-frame sequences with V and J called. Part of the clones is missing from these tables; in studies checked, under half for an unresolved V gene and the rest for unknown reasons. Clone size and V and J calls were adopted from that table, with D and trimming inferred from the DNA. The sample data list tens of thousands of clones, and around 87% of these were observed just once. Under 5% of the sample is taken by the ten largest.

This entry comes from a study of T cell responses to AZD1222 COVID-19 vaccine (TCRdb year 2021). For the wider study: TCR sequencing covered more than 230 trial participants: 200 to 220 given two doses of AZD1222 and about 26 given two doses of MenACWY control vaccine. Trial participants were enrolled by age into 18-55, 56-69 and 70-plus year subgroups, with roughly 160, 29 and 62 TCR-sequenced participants respectively.

What the work shows at the level of the full study, not this receptor alone: Only five to seven AZD1222 recipients were SARS-CoV-2 seropositive at baseline, limiting conclusions about previously exposed vaccinees. Spike-specific TCR breadth and depth rose significantly after two AZD1222 doses compared with day 0 and with MenACWY recipients. Participants were mostly white British, with more females than males. The authors suggested clonal diversity may have been underestimated. Because no day 14 peak-response samples were available, the repertoires could be characterized only after the peak T cell response. Epitopes outside the regions mutated in the B.1.351 and B.1.1.7 variants were reportedly recognized by nearly half of the unique spike-specific TCRs. Vaccine-associated CD4 TCRs spanned the whole spike protein, with dominant responses in regions 160-218 and 743-854. In the small 56-69-year group, the increase in depth fell short of significance, most likely because of low power.

Reading the label with the study, this specimen's time point is: baseline before first vaccination. The treatment or condition label on this specimen signifies: meningococcal conjugate vaccine given as trial control. Vaccinee samples were obtained from the UK trials COV001 and COV002, which included a single-blind randomized controlled phase 2/3 trial of AZD1222 (ChAdOx1 nCoV-19) in healthy adults. For TCRbeta chain sequencing, PBMC samples from trial participants were taken at day 0 and at day 28 after the second dose. The sequence derives from an adult in good health. The source material was peripheral blood, sampled on day 0 of MenACWY control vaccination. The V and J segments used are TRBV7-2 and TRBJ2-1, with no confidently assigned D gene. CDR3 protein: CASSLWVNTRPAEQFF. The nucleotide sequence reads as follows: TGTGCCAGCAGCTTATGGGTTAACACAAGACCAGCTGAGCAGTTCTTC.